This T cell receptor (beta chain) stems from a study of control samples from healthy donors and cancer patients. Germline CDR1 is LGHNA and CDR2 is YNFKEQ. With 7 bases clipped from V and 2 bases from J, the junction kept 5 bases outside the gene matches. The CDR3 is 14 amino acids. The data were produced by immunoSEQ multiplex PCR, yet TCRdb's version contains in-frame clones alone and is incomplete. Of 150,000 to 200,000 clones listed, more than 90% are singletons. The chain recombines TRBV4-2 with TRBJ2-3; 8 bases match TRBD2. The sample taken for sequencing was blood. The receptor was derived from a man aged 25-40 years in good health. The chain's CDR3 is CASTRLAYTDTQYF. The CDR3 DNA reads TGTGCCAGCACCCGACTAGCGTACACAGATACGCAGTATTTT.